Shown below are 27 T cell receptor beta chains from a single sample sequenced in a study of response to subunit inactivated influenza vaccine. TCRdb called the RT-PCR reads again in MiXCR, with one record for every CDR3 protein. The sample records more than 700,000 distinct CDR3 sequences, around 20% being singletons. Sample: PBMCs from blood, taken roughly 5 days after vaccination. The receptors stem from a middle-aged man who received an inactivated influenza vaccine.

V and J are TRBV3-1 and TRBJ2-7; 9 bases fit TRBD2. From germline, CDR1 is LGHDT and CDR2 YNNKEL (reference sequence). V dropped 3 bases and J dropped 1; count of bases not matched to a gene: 7. This CDR3 is 16 amino acids long. In nucleotides, the CDR3 is TGTGCCAGCAGCCACAATCCGGGACTAGCTTCCTACGAGCAGTACTTC. Amino acids: CASSHNPGLASYEQYF.

This rearrangement joins TRBV6-2 or TRBV6-3 to TRBJ1-4; 8 nucleotides agree with TRBD1. From germline, CDR1 is MNHEY and CDR2 SVGEGT. Trimming cost V 4 bases and J 7 bases; bases outside gene matches: 5. This CDR3 is built from 14 residues. As DNA, the CDR3 is TGTGCCAGCAGTTCGCGGACAGGGAGTGAAAAACTGTTTTTT. Translation: CASSSRTGSEKLFF.

The chain's CDR3 is CASSQVWGWGVDEQYF. The CDR3 DNA is TGCGCCAGCAGCCAAGTCTGGGGGTGGGGCGTGGACGAGCAGTACTTC. This rearrangement joins TRBV4-3 to TRBJ2-7; tentatively, D is TRBD1 or TRBD2 (5 bases each). This CDR3 has 16 amino acids. V was cut by 1 base and J by 5 bases, with 18 bases left in between. CDR1 and CDR2 (germline): LGHNA, YSLEER.

This clonotype turned up a few times. This chain uses TRBV6-2 or TRBV6-3 with TRBJ1-1; D may be TRBD1 (5 bases). The CDR3 consists of 15 residues. Germline V gene data show CDR1 as MNHEY and CDR2 as SVGEGT. V was shortened by 5 bases and J by 0 bases, with 13 bases between the two germline ends. The CDR3: CASSVGTTMNTEAFF. The CDR3 DNA sequence: TGTGCCAGCAGTGTCGGGACGACCATGAACACTGAAGCTTTCTTT.

This clonotype was seen a handful of times. The chain links TRBV11-2 to TRBJ2-7; 9 bases align to TRBD1. V shed 5 bases and J 2 bases; nucleotides not matched to a gene: 4. CDR3 length: 14 amino acids. The germline V gene has CDR1 SGHAT and CDR2 FQNNGV. The CDR3 DNA sequence: TGTGCCAGCAGCCGGGACAGGGCCACCTACGAGCAGTACTTC. Amino acid sequence: CASSRDRATYEQYF.

Notes on this clonotype: The junction does not match germline at one end; this may be a read error. This chain links TRBV20-1 with TRBJ1-4; TRBD1 aligns across 11 bases. Looked up from germline, CDR1 is DFQATT and CDR2 is SNEGSKA (reference sequence). The CDR3 runs to 14 residues. This chain's CDR3 is CSARDQHAGTGGAF. For the CDR3, the DNA is TGCAGTGCTAGAGATCAGCATGCCGGGACAGGGGGAGCCTTT.

The chain links TRBV3-1 to TRBJ2-1, with a tentative D call TRBD2 (7 bases). This CDR3 region has 17 residues. From germline, CDR1 is LGHDT and CDR2 YNNKEL (reference sequence). Trimming pared 3 bases from V and 2 bases from J, leaving 17 bases between. CDR3 residues: CASSQALGGGTYNEQFF. Written as DNA, the CDR3 is TGTGCCAGCAGCCAGGCTTTAGGGGGGGGCACCTACAATGAGCAGTTCTTC.

This clonotype was recorded a few times. V gene TRBV24-1 combines with J gene TRBJ2-7; D is perhaps TRBD2 (5 bases). Germline-derived CDR1 and CDR2 are KGHDR and SFDVKD. V dropped 1 base and J dropped 0 bases, with 9 bases sitting between them. This CDR3 contains 15 residues. This CDR3 is CATSDFTGSSYEQYF. CDR3 nucleotides: TGTGCCACCAGTGATTTTACGGGAAGCTCCTACGAGCAGTACTTC.

The V gene is TRBV6-2 or TRBV6-3, the J gene TRBJ2-3; D tentatively reads TRBD1 or TRBD2 (5 bases each). The CDR3 totals 13 residues. Germline CDR1 reads MNHEY; CDR2 reads SVGEGT. The V end was cut by 5 bases, the J end by 2 bases, with 8 bases between. The CDR3 coding sequence is TGTGCCAGCAGTCGGGACCTCACAGATACGCAGTATTTT. Translating gives CASSRDLTDTQYF.

This clonotype has a handful of counts. The rearrangement uses TRBV7-2 and TRBJ2-7, with D perhaps being TRBD1 or TRBD2 (5 bases each). V shed 5 bases and J shed 5 bases, with 10 bases lying between them. The CDR3 loop spans 12 amino acids. From germline, CDR1 is SGHTA and CDR2 FQGNSA. The DNA for the CDR3 is TGTGCCAGCAGCCCGGGACCTAACGAGCAGTACTTC. It translates to CASSPGPNEQYF.

The chain recombines TRBV6-2 or TRBV6-3 with TRBJ2-6; D call uncertain. Per the germline V gene, CDR1 is MNHEY and CDR2 is SVGEGT. The V and J ends lost 7 bases and 0 bases respectively, with 7 bases between them. This CDR3 comprises 14 residues. As DNA, the CDR3 is TGTGCCAGCACTGCTATCTCTGGGGCCAACGTCCTGACTTTC. Its translation: CASTAISGANVLTF.

The chain carries TRBV12-3 or TRBV12-4 and TRBJ2-7; 13 bases align to TRBD2. V lost 3 bases to trimming and J lost 3 bases; unmatched junction nucleotides: 2. The length of the CDR3 is 15 residues. As DNA, the CDR3 is TGTGCCAGCAGTTTGACTAGCGGGAGGAACTACGAGCAGTACTTC. It codes for CASSLTSGRNYEQYF.

This chain uses TRBV5-1 with TRBJ1-1, with D maybe TRBD1 (5 bases). CDR3 size: 16 residues. Trimming took 4 bases from V and 0 from J, leaving 16 bases between them. Per the germline V gene, CDR1 is SGHRS and CDR2 is YFSETQ. The CDR3 DNA reads TGCGCCAGCAGCCCTTATCAGGGATCATTGAACACTGAAGCTTTCTTT. This encodes CASSPYQGSLNTEAFF. Full variable domain (remainder filled in from reference TRBV5-1 and TRBJ1-1): KAGVTQTPRYLIKTRGQQVTLSCSPISGHRSVSWYQQTPGQGLQFLFEYFSETQRNKGNFPGRFSGRQFSNSRSEMNVSTLELGDSALYLCASSPYQGSLNTEAFFGQGTRLTVV.

This clonotype appeared a few times. The chain is built from TRBV28 and TRBJ1-5; no clear D gene. V was cut by 3 bases and J by 6 bases, with 12 bases left in between. Germline values: CDR1 MDHEN, CDR2 SYDVKM. The CDR3 totals 14 residues. Written as DNA, the CDR3 is TGTGCCAGCAGTTTTACGGAGGCCAGTCAGCCCCAGCATTTT. Its translation: CASSFTEASQPQHF.

This clonotype was detected only a few times. The rearrangement uses TRBV4-3 and TRBJ1-2; D call uncertain. The germline V gene has CDR1 LGHNA and CDR2 YSLEER. Trimming took off 0 bases at V and 0 bases at J, with 8 bases between the two ends. The CDR3 extends over 15 amino acids. CDR3 nucleotides: TGCGCCAGCAGCCAAGACCCGGACTCTAACTATGGCTACACCTTC. Translating it yields CASSQDPDSNYGYTF.

This clonotype was recorded many times. The chain links TRBV20-1 to TRBJ2-1; TRBD2 aligns across 8 bases. Germline V gene lookup returns CDR1 DFQATT and CDR2 SNEGSKA (reference sequence). CDR3 size: 17 residues. V trimming: 1 base; J trimming: 0 bases; junction bases outside the gene matches: 8. The CDR3 protein is CSARGRDGRASYNEQFF. Here the CDR3 DNA reads TGCAGTGCTAGAGGGCGTGACGGGAGGGCCTCCTACAATGAGCAGTTCTTC.

This clonotype has only a few counts. This sequence joins TRBV12-3 or TRBV12-4 and TRBJ2-7, with TRBD1 matching over 7 bases. The ends lost 4 bases at V and 3 bases at J; junction bases unmatched: 6. The CDR3 extends over 14 amino acids. As DNA, the CDR3 is TGTGCCAGCAGTTCCGGGACAGCCGTCTACGAGCAGTACTTC. Translated: CASSSGTAVYEQYF.

This clonotype was detected only a few times. This chain joins TRBV12-3 or TRBV12-4 and TRBJ2-7; 9 bases align to TRBD2. V shed 6 bases and J 6 bases; nucleotides not matched to a gene: 9. The CDR3 runs to 14 residues. CDR3: CASSKSGRNSEQYF. The CDR3 DNA reads as TGTGCCAGCAGCAAAAGCGGGAGGAACAGCGAGCAGTACTTC.

This chain joins TRBV29-1 and TRBJ2-6; 10 positions agree with TRBD1. V lost 6 bases and J lost 2; bases outside the gene matches: 13. The CDR3 is 18 residues long. Germline assignment: CDR1 SQVTM and CDR2 ANQGSEA. CDR3 nucleotide sequence: TGCAGCGTGGCCCTTACCTGGACAGGGGGTGCTGGGGCCAACGTCCTGACTTTC. Amino acid sequence: CSVALTWTGGAGANVLTF.

Many counts were recorded for this clonotype. The genes are TRBV7-2 and TRBJ1-2; TRBD1 matches 7 bases. The CDR3 is 13 residues long. The V gene end was trimmed by 0 bases and the J gene end by 6 bases; junction bases not matched to a gene: 1. The germline CDR1 and CDR2 sequences are SGHTA and FQGNSA. CDR3 region: CASSLADRDGYTF. The CDR3 DNA sequence: TGTGCCAGCAGCTTAGCAGACAGGGATGGCTACACCTTC.

This clonotype turned up a few times. The chain links TRBV7-8 to TRBJ2-5, with D perhaps matching TRBD1 or TRBD2 (5 bases each). This CDR3 spans 13 amino acids. The ends were cut back, 5 bases at V and 5 bases at J, with 12 bases in the middle. CDR1 and CDR2 (germline): SGHVS, FQNEAQ. CDR3 bases: TGTGCCAGCAGCGAGGGGACGCTGGAGACCCAGTACTTC. It encodes CASSEGTLETQYF.

The chain joins TRBV4-1 to TRBJ2-1; 10 nucleotides agree with TRBD2. There are 16 residues in the CDR3. With 4 bases clipped from V and 9 bases from J, the junction kept 12 bases outside the gene matches. CDR1 is MGHRA, CDR2 YSYEKL, per germline. The CDR3 region is CASSPAILAGIGEQFF. The CDR3 nucleotides read TGCGCCAGCAGCCCTGCTATACTAGCGGGGATCGGTGAGCAGTTCTTC.

V and J are TRBV10-3 and TRBJ2-5; D gene ambiguous. The germline CDR1 and CDR2 sequences are ENHRY and SYGVKD. Trimming removed 7 bases at V and 0 bases at J, with 15 bases between. The CDR3 loop spans 15 amino acids. CDR3: CAIIDPAGHQETQYF. CDR3 nucleotides: TGTGCCATCATTGACCCAGCTGGGCACCAAGAGACCCAGTACTTC.

The chain uses TRBV5-1 and TRBJ2-3, with no clear D. The CDR3 runs to 15 residues. CDR1 and CDR2 from the germline V gene are SGHRS and YFSETQ. The ends were cut back, 4 bases at V and 2 bases at J, with 14 bases in the middle. The CDR3, as DNA: TGCGCCAGCAGCACGGCCGGACCGATCACAGATACGCAGTATTTT. Its translation: CASSTAGPITDTQYF.

This sequence joins TRBV15 and TRBJ2-5; D possibly corresponds to TRBD1 (6 bases). V lost 4 bases, J lost 1 base, and 16 bases lay in between. The CDR3 has 16 residues. CDR1 and CDR2 from the germline V gene are LNHNV and YYDKDF (reference sequence). This CDR3 reads CATSTEQGRSQETQYF. In nucleotides, the CDR3 is TGTGCCACCAGCACCGAACAGGGAAGGTCCCAAGAGACCCAGTACTTC.

This clonotype came up a few times. The chain has TRBV7-2 and TRBJ2-5; D ambiguous. CDR3 length: 12 amino acids. V lost 5 bases, J lost 5 bases, and 9 bases lay in between. From germline, CDR1 is SGHTA and CDR2 FQGNSA. The CDR3 sequence is CASSPYFETQYF. In DNA, the CDR3 is TGTGCCAGCAGCCCGTATTTCGAGACCCAGTACTTC.

The gene calls are TRBV13 and TRBJ2-7; 9 bases map to TRBD1. This CDR3 region has 15 residues. J was trimmed by 3 bases and V by 5 bases; bases with no gene match: 8. Germline V gives CDR1 PRHDT, CDR2 FYEKMQ (reference sequence). The CDR3 region is CASSRSDRGSYEQYF. The CDR3 coding sequence is TGTGCCAGCAGCCGCTCGGACAGGGGCAGCTACGAGCAGTACTTC. The full variable domain, with the rest looked up from reference TRBV13 and TRBJ2-7, is AAGVIQSPRHLIKEKRETATLKCYPIPRHDTVYWYQQGPGQDPQFLISFYEKMQSDKGSIPDRFSAQQFSDYHSELNMSSLELGDSALYFCASSRSDRGSYEQYFGPGTRLTVT.